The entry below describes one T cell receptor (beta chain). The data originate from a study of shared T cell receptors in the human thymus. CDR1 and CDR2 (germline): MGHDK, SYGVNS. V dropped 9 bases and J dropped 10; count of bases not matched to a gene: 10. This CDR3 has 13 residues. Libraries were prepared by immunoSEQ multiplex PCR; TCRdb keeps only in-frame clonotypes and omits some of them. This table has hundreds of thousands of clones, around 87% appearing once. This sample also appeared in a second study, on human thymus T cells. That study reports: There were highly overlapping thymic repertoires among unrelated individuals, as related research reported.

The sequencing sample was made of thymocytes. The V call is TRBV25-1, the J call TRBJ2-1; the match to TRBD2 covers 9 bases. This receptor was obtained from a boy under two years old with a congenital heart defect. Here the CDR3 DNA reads TGTGCCAGTGGGACTAGCTCCCCCGTCGAGCAGTTCTTC. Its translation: CASGTSSPVEQFF. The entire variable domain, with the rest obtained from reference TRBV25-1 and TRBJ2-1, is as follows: EADIYQTPRYLVIGTGKKITLECSQTMGHDKMYWYQQDPGMELHLIHYSYGVNSTEKGDLSSESTVSRIRTEHFPLTLESARPSHTSQYLCASGTSSPVEQFFGPGTRLTVL.